Shown below are 14 T cell receptor beta chains from a single sample sequenced in a study of T cell responses to AZD1222 COVID-19 vaccine. Profiled with immunoSEQ multiplex PCR; TCRdb holds only in-frame clones, not every one. The sample shows under 200,000 clones, more than 75% of them seen only once. The sequenced sample was peripheral blood, obtained on day 0 of MenACWY control vaccination. The receptors were gathered from an adult in good health.

The chain joins TRBV19 to TRBJ1-1; possible D gene TRBD1, 6 bases. Germline loops: CDR1 LNHDA, CDR2 SQIVND (reference sequence). V lost 3 bases and J 5 bases, leaving 13 bases between the germline ends. The CDR3 runs 14 residues. The CDR3 sequence: CASSMWGLGTEAFF. CDR3 in DNA: TGTGCCAGTAGTATGTGGGGGCTGGGGACTGAAGCTTTCTTT.

The CDR3: CASSTRQGMNTEAFF. The CDR3 DNA sequence: TGTGCCAGTAGTACCCGTCAGGGGATGAACACTGAAGCTTTCTTT. This chain links TRBV19 with TRBJ1-1; maybe TRBD1 (6 bases). Germline V gene data show CDR1 as LNHDA and CDR2 as SQIVND (reference sequence). V gave up 4 bases and J gave up 0 bases, with 12 bases separating them. The CDR3 is 15 residues long.

Points on this clone: Distinct nucleotide sequences in the sample also encode this CDR3. The J gene is TRBJ2-1, the V gene TRBV29-1; 10 bases match TRBD2. V lost 4 bases, J lost 6 bases, and 6 bases stayed unmatched. This CDR3 region has 14 residues. CDR1 SQVTM and CDR2 ANQGSEA come from the germline V gene. CDR3 bases: TGCAGCGTTGTGAGTCTAGCGGGAGTCAATGAGCAGTTCTTC. Its translation: CSVVSLAGVNEQFF.

As DNA, the CDR3 is TGTGCCAGCAGCTTATGGGGGGCAGGGGCCAAAAACATTCAGTACTTC. Its translation is CASSLWGAGAKNIQYF. The chain has TRBV7-2 and TRBJ2-4, with D perhaps matching TRBD1 or TRBD2 (6 bases each). V gave up 2 bases and J gave up 1 base, with 12 bases separating them. This CDR3 has 16 amino acids. Germline CDR1 and CDR2: SGHTA and FQGNSA.

The chain is built from TRBV27 and TRBJ2-1; tentative D call: TRBD1 (6 bases). V was cut by 5 bases and J by 4 bases, with 15 bases left in between. Germline V gives CDR1 MNHEY, CDR2 SMNVEV (reference sequence). This CDR3 is 15 amino acids long. As DNA, the CDR3 is TGTGCCAGCAGTCCGATGGACAGAGCTTACAATGAGCAGTTCTTC. This gives the protein CASSPMDRAYNEQFF.

The rearrangement joins TRBV11-2 to TRBJ2-7; 7 bases align to TRBD2. The CDR3 consists of 17 residues. V shed 5 bases, J shed 3 bases, and the junction held 16 bases outside the gene matches. The germline V gene has CDR1 SGHAT and CDR2 FQNNGV. This chain's CDR3 is CASSEGPALSSGYEQYF. The CDR3 DNA follows: TGTGCCAGCAGCGAGGGCCCGGCCCTGTCTAGCGGCTACGAGCAGTACTTC.

V gene TRBV5-6 combines with J gene TRBJ1-2; TRBD1 is a possible D gene (5 bases). Trimming took 4 bases from V and 4 from J, leaving 14 bases between them. There are 14 residues in the CDR3. The germline V gene has CDR1 SGHDT and CDR2 YYEEEE. CDR3 protein: CASSLSRVSYGYTF. Written as DNA, the CDR3 is TGTGCCAGCAGCCTCTCCAGGGTGAGCTATGGCTACACCTTC. Variable domain in full (rest from reference TRBV5-6 and TRBJ1-2): DAGVTQSPTHLIKTRGQQVTLRCSPKSGHDTVSWYQQALGQGPQFIFQYYEEEERQRGNFPDRFSGHQFPNYSSELNVNALLLGDSALYLCASSLSRVSYGYTFGSGTRLTVV.

The chain employs TRBV18 and TRBJ1-6; TRBD1 matches 11 bases. Per the germline V gene, CDR1 is KGHSH and CDR2 is LQKENI. The CDR3 is made up of 16 amino acids. V shed 5 bases, J shed 12 bases, and the junction held 12 bases outside the gene matches. The CDR3 sequence is CASSTTSGQGAKPLHF. CDR3 sequence (DNA): TGTGCCAGCTCAACAACATCTGGACAGGGGGCAAAACCCCTCCACTTT.

CDR3: CASSPTGQGANVLTF. The DNA of the CDR3 is TGTGCCAGCAGTCCGACAGGGCAGGGGGCCAACGTCCTGACTTTC. This chain joins TRBV6-6 and TRBJ2-6, with 7 bases matching TRBD1. Germline V gives CDR1 MNHNY, CDR2 SVGAGI (reference sequence). V was pared by 5 bases and J by 4 bases, with 5 bases of the junction left unmatched. This CDR3 is 15 amino acids long.

V usage is TRBV5-5 and J usage is TRBJ1-3; D perhaps matches TRBD1 (6 bases). The CDR3 totals 14 residues. Germline V gene data show CDR1 as SGHKS and CDR2 as YYEKEE (reference sequence). V lost 2 bases to trimming and J lost 3 bases, with 9 bases between them. The CDR3 sequence: CASSFSGDGNTIYF. Here the CDR3 DNA reads TGTGCCAGCAGCTTTTCAGGGGATGGAAACACCATATATTTT.

This clone was seen more than once but under ten times. This sequence joins TRBV15 and TRBJ2-7; 9 positions agree with TRBD2. V dropped 1 base and J dropped 1; count of bases not matched to a gene: 2. Per germline, CDR1 LNHNV and CDR2 YYDKDF (reference sequence). The CDR3 extends over 15 amino acids. For the CDR3, the DNA is TGTGCCACCAGCAGAGCAGCGGGAGGATCCTACGAGCAGTACTTC. It is translated as CATSRAAGGSYEQYF. Full variable domain (rest looked up from reference TRBV15 and TRBJ2-7): DAMVIQNPRYQVTQFGKPVTLSCSQTLNHNVMYWYQQKSSQAPKLLFHYYDKDFNNEADTPDNFQSRRPNTSFCFLDIRSPGLGDTAMYLCATSRAAGGSYEQYFGPGTRLTVT.

The chain joins TRBV5-1 to TRBJ2-7; the D is unclear. The CDR3 has 14 amino acids. V was trimmed by 4 bases and J by 4 bases, leaving 15 bases between them. Per germline, CDR1 SGHRS and CDR2 YFSETQ. The CDR3 region has the DNA TGCGCCAGCAGCCAGGACGCATCCGCTTACGAGCAGTACTTC. Its protein is CASSQDASAYEQYF.

V and J are TRBV10-3 and TRBJ1-5; no firm D call. CDR1 is ENHRY and CDR2 is SYGVKD in the germline V gene. There are 13 residues in the CDR3. V was clipped by 3 bases and J by 4 bases, with 7 bases between them. The CDR3 nucleotides read TGTGCCATCAGTGAATTTCCTAATCAGCCCCAGCATTTT. It codes for CAISEFPNQPQHF.

V gene TRBV3-1 (or the pseudogene TRBV3-2) combines with J gene TRBJ1-4, with no clear D. Trimming cost V 2 bases and J 4 bases, with 11 bases left between them. The CDR3 loop spans 15 amino acids. The germline CDR1 and CDR2 sequences are LGHDT and YNNKEL (reference sequence). CDR3 nucleotides: TGTGCCAGCAGCCAATTTGCTTTGCATAATGAAAAACTGTTTTTT. It encodes CASSQFALHNEKLFF.